The rows below give T cell receptor beta chains drawn from one sample of a study of shared clonotypes between healthy human individuals. The table came from immunoSEQ multiplex PCR; TCRdb's copy has only in-frame clones and leaves some out. The sample shows about 470,000 clones, 70% to 80% of them seen only once. Sequencing used PBMCs. All receptors derive from a woman aged 40 to 55 in good health. Some clones in this sample may be carry-over from other donors' samples. Each CDR3 is given with its conserved first and last residue. D genes are given only for firm matches. Only some rows state a clone size, as once, few, many or a class for expanded clones.

V: TRBV5-1
J: TRBJ2-2
D: TRBD2
size: NA
CDR3: CASSALAGLLTGELFF
DNA: TGCGCCAGCAGCGCACTAGCGGGGCTCCTCACCGGGGAGCTGTTTTTT

V: TRBV2
J: TRBJ2-1
D: TRBD2
size: NA
CDR3: CASSEIGGSQGGEQFF
DNA: TGTGCCAGCAGTGAAATTGGCGGGAGTCAAGGAGGTGAGCAGTTCTTC

V: TRBV5-6
J: TRBJ2-1
D: TRBD1
size: few
CDR3: CASSIGQGAFYNEQFF
DNA: TGTGCCAGCAGCATTGGACAGGGGGCCTTCTACAATGAGCAGTTCTTC

V: TRBV28
J: TRBJ1-4
D: TRBD1
size: NA
CDR3: CASSFGTARATNEKLFF
DNA: TGTGCCAGCAGTTTTGGGACAGCAAGGGCAACTAATGAAAAACTGTTTTTT

V: TRBV30
J: TRBJ2-7
D: NA
size: NA
CDR3: CAWSGVYEQYF
DNA: TGTGCCTGGAGTGGCGTCTACGAGCAGTACTTC

V: TRBV2
J: TRBJ2-5
D: TRBD2
size: NA
CDR3: CASSGTGTTNQYF
DNA: TGTGCCAGCAGTGGTACCGGGACTACGAATCAGTACTTC

V: TRBV28
J: TRBJ1-4
D: TRBD1
size: NA
CDR3: CASSLPTGLAEKLFF
DNA: TGTGCCAGCAGTTTACCGACAGGGTTGGCGGAAAAACTGTTTTTT

V: TRBV18
J: TRBJ2-1
D: TRBD2
size: NA
CDR3: CASSPSGIHNEQFF
DNA: TGTGCCAGCTCACCTAGCGGGATCCACAATGAGCAGTTCTTC

V: TRBV4-3
J: TRBJ2-2
D: NA
size: few
CDR3: CASSQNAGTGSNTGELFF
DNA: TGCGCCAGCAGCCAAAACGCAGGTACGGGCTCGAACACCGGGGAGCTGTTTTTT

V: TRBV6-1
J: TRBJ2-7
D: NA
size: few
CDR3: CASSDRGGRTTYEQYF
DNA: TGTGCCAGCAGTGATAGGGGCGGGCGAACAACCTACGAGCAGTACTTC

V: TRBV18
J: TRBJ2-2
D: TRBD1
size: NA
CDR3: CASSPRQGNTGELFF
DNA: TGTGCCAGCTCACCAAGACAGGGGAACACCGGGGAGCTGTTTTTT

V: TRBV28
J: TRBJ2-7
D: TRBD2
size: NA
CDR3: CASSPPRLADNRGREQYF
DNA: TGTGCCAGCAGTCCTCCGAGACTAGCGGATAATCGCGGAAGGGAGCAGTACTTC

V: TRBV19
J: TRBJ2-5
D: NA
size: NA
CDR3: CASSTYQGSLETQYF
DNA: TGTGCCAGTAGTACCTATCAGGGAAGTTTGGAGACCCAGTACTTC

V: TRBV18
J: TRBJ2-4
D: NA
size: NA
CDR3: CASSPPGVKNIQYF
DNA: TGTGCCAGCTCACCACCAGGGGTCAAAAACATTCAGTACTTC

V: TRBV9
J: TRBJ2-2
D: TRBD2
size: few
CDR3: CASRRETLTGELFF
DNA: TGTGCCAGCCGGCGGGAGACCCTAACCGGGGAGCTGTTTTTT

V: TRBV2
J: TRBJ2-1
D: TRBD2
size: NA
CDR3: CASSTPGLLNEQFF
DNA: TGTGCCAGCAGCACTCCGGGACTATTAAATGAGCAGTTCTTC

V: TRBV29-1
J: TRBJ1-1
D: NA
size: NA
CDR3: CSVRGGNTEAFF
DNA: TGCAGCGTGAGAGGGGGAAACACTGAAGCTTTCTTT

V: TRBV2
J: TRBJ2-1
D: TRBD2
size: NA
CDR3: CASSGRGLAVPLGDEQFF
DNA: TGTGCCAGCAGTGGACGCGGACTAGCGGTTCCTCTGGGGGATGAGCAGTTCTTC

V: TRBV28
J: TRBJ2-7
D: NA
size: NA
CDR3: CASSLRPYEQYF
DNA: TGTGCCAGCAGTTTGCGCCCCTACGAGCAGTACTTC

V: TRBV30
J: TRBJ2-1
D: NA
size: NA
CDR3: CAWLPSGTYNEQFF
DNA: TGTGCCTGGCTACCTTCGGGGACCTACAATGAGCAGTTCTTC

V: TRBV7-3
J: TRBJ1-1
D: NA
size: few
CDR3: CASSSEGNTEAFF
DNA: TGTGCCAGCAGCTCAGAGGGGAACACTGAAGCTTTCTTT

V: TRBV6-1
J: TRBJ1-2
D: NA
size: NA
CDR3: CASSENGRGWYGYTF
DNA: TGTGCCAGCAGTGAAAATGGAAGGGGCTGGTATGGCTACACCTTC

V: TRBV7-6
J: TRBJ2-5
D: NA
size: NA
CDR3: CASSLVGPPRGETQYF
DNA: TGTGCCAGCAGCTTAGTTGGCCCCCCAAGGGGGGAGACCCAGTACTTC

V: TRBV2
J: TRBJ2-5
D: NA
size: many
CDR3: CASSSQGKAETQYF
DNA: TGTGCCAGCAGCTCTCAAGGGAAAGCGGAGACCCAGTACTTC

V: TRBV6-6
J: TRBJ2-1
D: TRBD2
size: NA
CDR3: CASSQRTSGSDEQFF
DNA: TGTGCCAGCAGTCAGAGGACTAGCGGGAGTGATGAGCAGTTCTTC

V: TRBV6-6
J: TRBJ1-1
D: NA
size: NA
CDR3: CASSYTSFGTEAFF
DNA: TGTGCCAGCAGTTACACCTCCTTCGGAACTGAAGCTTTCTTT

V: TRBV16
J: TRBJ1-2
D: NA
size: NA
CDR3: CASSLTRARANYGYTF
DNA: TGTGCCAGCAGCCTCACGAGGGCAAGAGCTAACTATGGCTACACCTTC

V: TRBV6-5
J: TRBJ2-7
D: NA
size: NA
CDR3: CASSTSWSYEQYF
DNA: TGTGCCAGCAGCACTAGCTGGTCCTACGAGCAGTACTTC

V: TRBV10-3
J: TRBJ1-1
D: NA
size: NA
CDR3: CAISEPVGEAFF
DNA: TGTGCCATCAGTGAGCCGGTGGGTGAAGCTTTCTTT

V: TRBV18
J: TRBJ2-5
D: TRBD1
size: many
CDR3: CASSPRDRGVETQYF
DNA: TGTGCCAGCTCCCCCCGGGACAGGGGGGTAGAGACCCAGTACTTC

V: TRBV7-2
J: TRBJ2-7
D: TRBD1
size: NA
CDR3: CASSLVGQGGYEQYF
DNA: TGTGCCAGCAGCTTAGTTGGACAGGGGGGCTACGAGCAGTACTTC

V: TRBV2
J: TRBJ1-1
D: NA
size: NA
CDR3: CATRQAGAPEAFF
DNA: TGTGCCACACGACAGGCCGGCGCTCCTGAAGCTTTCTTT

V: TRBV18
J: TRBJ1-5
D: TRBD1
size: NA
CDR3: CASSPRQGGQPQHF
DNA: TGTGCCAGCTCACCCCGACAGGGAGGACAGCCCCAGCATTTT

V: TRBV28
J: TRBJ1-5
D: NA
size: NA
CDR3: CASSPGRADQPQHF
DNA: TGTGCCAGCAGCCCCGGCAGGGCGGATCAGCCCCAGCATTTT

V: TRBV18
J: TRBJ1-5
D: NA
size: NA
CDR3: CASSNGPRDQPQHF
DNA: TGTGCCAGCTCAAATGGACCAAGGGATCAGCCCCAGCATTTT

V: TRBV5-4
J: TRBJ1-1
D: TRBD1
size: NA
CDR3: CASSNQQGADTEAFF
DNA: TGTGCCAGCAGCAATCAACAGGGGGCCGACACTGAAGCTTTCTTT

V: TRBV18
J: TRBJ2-7
D: NA
size: NA
CDR3: CASSPRVEGETYEQYF
DNA: TGTGCCAGCTCACCACGCGTCGAGGGAGAGACCTACGAGCAGTACTTC

V: TRBV15
J: TRBJ2-7
D: NA
size: NA
CDR3: CATSRVGYEQYF
DNA: TGTGCCACCAGCAGAGTTGGATACGAGCAGTACTTC

V: TRBV28
J: TRBJ1-5
D: NA
size: NA
CDR3: CASSLGGVWESAQHF
DNA: TGTGCCAGCAGCTTGGGGGGGGTTTGGGAATCAGCCCAGCATTTT

V: TRBV28
J: TRBJ1-4
D: NA
size: NA
CDR3: CASSFDRAFGEKLFF
DNA: TGTGCCAGCAGTTTTGACCGGGCTTTTGGGGAAAAACTGTTTTTT

V: TRBV9
J: TRBJ2-2
D: NA
size: few
CDR3: CASSVGQSNTGELFF
DNA: TGTGCCAGCAGCGTTGGACAGTCGAACACCGGGGAGCTGTTTTTT

V: TRBV20-1
J: TRBJ2-2
D: NA
size: NA
CDR3: CSARAGGGAVF
DNA: TGCAGTGCTAGAGCCGGAGGCGGAGCTGTTTTT

V: TRBV9
J: TRBJ2-7
D: NA
size: NA
CDR3: CASSVDWGTDEQYF
DNA: TGTGCCAGCAGCGTAGATTGGGGGACCGACGAGCAGTACTTC

V: TRBV9
J: TRBJ2-1
D: TRBD2
size: NA
CDR3: CASSVYSGGDNEQFF
DNA: TGTGCCAGCAGCGTCTACTCGGGAGGTGACAATGAGCAGTTCTTC

V: TRBV9
J: TRBJ2-7
D: TRBD1
size: NA
CDR3: CASSATGGWNEQYF
DNA: TGTGCCAGCAGCGCGACAGGGGGTTGGAACGAGCAGTACTTC

V: TRBV6-1
J: TRBJ1-6
D: TRBD1
size: NA
CDR3: CASTAGGAYNSPLHF
DNA: TGTGCCAGCACTGCAGGGGGCGCCTATAATTCACCCCTCCACTTT

V: TRBV27
J: TRBJ1-5
D: TRBD1
size: NA
CDR3: CASRQGSGQPQHF
DNA: TGTGCCAGCAGACAGGGGAGTGGGCAGCCCCAGCATTTT